Below, 25 T cell receptor beta chains from the same sample are listed, as sequenced in a study of blood T cell repertoires in COVID-19. The method was immunoSEQ multiplex PCR; TCRdb's version includes in-frame clones alone and lacks a portion of them. The sample consists of about 150,000 clones, around three quarters of them appearing once. Sequencing input: peripheral blood. Source of these receptors: an elderly man with acute or convalescent COVID-19.

This rearrangement joins TRBV29-1 to TRBJ1-4; the D is unclear. Germline V gene lookup returns CDR1 SQVTM and CDR2 ANQGSEA. The CDR3 spans 12 residues. CDR3 sequence: CSAGIVNEKLFF. The CDR3 coding sequence is TGCAGTGCCGGGATAGTAAATGAAAAACTGTTTTTT.

This chain links TRBV27 with TRBJ2-7; 8 bases map to TRBD2. V trimming: 3 bases; J trimming: 4 bases; junction bases outside the gene matches: 5. The germline V gene encodes CDR1 MNHEY and CDR2 SMNVEV (reference sequence). CDR3 size: 14 residues. As DNA, the CDR3 is TGTGCCAGCAGTTTCGGGGGGGTGTGGTACGAGCAGTACTTC. This translates into CASSFGGVWYEQYF.

The chain is built from TRBV10-3 and TRBJ2-1; D may be TRBD1 (5 bases). CDR1 ENHRY and CDR2 SYGVKD come from the germline V gene. The CDR3 has 16 residues. Trimming stripped 3 bases from V and 0 bases from J, with 12 bases between. This chain's CDR3 is CAISDPTAFSYNEQFF. As DNA, the CDR3 is TGTGCCATCAGTGACCCGACAGCCTTCTCCTACAATGAGCAGTTCTTC.

The J gene is TRBJ1-4, the V gene TRBV27; maybe TRBD1 (5 bases). CDR1 MNHEY and CDR2 SMNVEV come from the germline V gene (reference sequence). This CDR3 is built from 15 residues. V dropped 6 bases and J dropped 0 bases, with 11 bases sitting between them. CDR3 in amino acids: CASRFAGATNEKLFF. The CDR3 bases are TGTGCCAGCAGGTTCGCGGGGGCAACTAATGAAAAACTGTTTTTT.

The chain joins TRBV4-2 to TRBJ2-5; 9 bases align to TRBD2. Trimming took 1 base from V and 2 from J; bases not matched to a gene: 5. The CDR3 has 16 amino acids. Per the germline V gene, CDR1 is LGHNA and CDR2 is YNFKEQ. The CDR3 DNA reads as TGTGCCAGCAGCCAAGTTCTAGCGGGGTTACAAGAGACCCAGTACTTC. The encoded protein is CASSQVLAGLQETQYF.

V gene TRBV2 combines with J gene TRBJ2-7; D possibly corresponds to TRBD1 (5 bases). This CDR3 comprises 11 residues. Germline values: CDR1 SNHLY, CDR2 FYNNEI. V lost 5 bases to trimming and J lost 5 bases, with 7 bases between them. This chain's CDR3 is CASSLGDEQYF. DNA of the CDR3: TGTGCCAGCAGTTTAGGGGACGAGCAGTACTTC.

The V and J genes are TRBV25-1 and TRBJ1-6, with D uncertain. Trimming left V 4 bases short and J 0 bases short, with 16 bases between. The CDR3 contains 18 residues. Germline-derived CDR1 and CDR2 are MGHDK and SYGVNS. The CDR3 DNA reads as TGTGCCAGCAGTGTCCCCTCTTTAACTAGCTCCTATAATTCACCCCTCCACTTT. Its protein product is CASSVPSLTSSYNSPLHF.

This chain connects TRBV19 to TRBJ1-6, with a possible D match to TRBD1 (5 bases). The germline V and J ends were trimmed by 8 bases and 0 bases, with 11 bases remaining between them. The germline gives CDR1 LNHDA, CDR2 SQIVND (reference sequence). The CDR3 spans 15 residues. CDR3 DNA sequence: TGTGCCAGTCGGCAGGGAAGCTCCTATAATTCACCCCTCCACTTT. It codes for CASRQGSSYNSPLHF.

CDR3 sequence (DNA): TGTGCCAGCAGTTTTTTCCCTTACAATGAGCAGTTCTTC. This sequence encodes CASSFFPYNEQFF. This chain links TRBV27 with TRBJ2-1; no clear D gene. CDR1 and CDR2 from the germline V gene are MNHEY and SMNVEV (reference sequence). The CDR3 is 13 residues long. V was trimmed by 3 bases and J by 4 bases, leaving 7 bases between them.

The rearrangement links TRBV6-1 to TRBJ2-3, with a possible D match to TRBD2 (5 bases). Germline V gene sequence: CDR1 MNHNS, CDR2 SASEGT. The CDR3 extends over 13 amino acids. V lost 2 bases and J lost 3, with 6 bases in between. CDR3 sequence (DNA): TGTGCCAGCAGTGAATGGGAGACAGATACGCAGTATTTT. Translated, it gives CASSEWETDTQYF.

The chain recombines TRBV2 with TRBJ1-5, with D possibly being TRBD1 (5 bases). The CDR3 length is 13 residues. V was cut by 6 bases and J by 6 bases, with 12 bases left in between. Germline V CDR1 and CDR2: SNHLY, FYNNEI. The CDR3: CASRGGGGQPQHF. The CDR3 DNA sequence: TGTGCCAGCAGGGGCGGGGGAGGTCAGCCCCAGCATTTT.

This rearrangement joins TRBV28 to TRBJ2-7; D perhaps matches TRBD2 (5 bases). The CDR3 loop spans 14 amino acids. V was shortened by 5 bases and J by 2 bases, with 13 bases between the two germline ends. In germline, CDR1 is MDHEN, CDR2 SYDVKM. The CDR3 bases are TGTGCCAGCAGTCCCGGGATGGTTACCTACGAGCAGTACGTC. This encodes CASSPGMVTYEQYV.

The table lists this clone with a few counts. The chain has TRBV6-5 and TRBJ1-1; TRBD1 is a possible D gene (6 bases). Trimming pared 5 bases from V and 4 bases from J, leaving 11 bases between. The CDR3 is 13 residues long. The germline V gene has CDR1 MNHEY and CDR2 SVGAGI. The CDR3, as DNA: TGTGCCAGCAGTATTGCCAGGGGCACTGAAGCTTTCTTT. Its protein is CASSIARGTEAFF.

This chain uses TRBV3-1 (or the pseudogene TRBV3-2) with TRBJ1-2; 9 bases align to TRBD1. The CDR3 is 15 amino acids. The trim removed 5 bases at V and 11 bases at J, leaving 15 bases unmatched. Germline V CDR1 and CDR2: LGHDT, YNNKEL (reference sequence). The CDR3 reads CASSFTGGGRAGYTF. Here the CDR3 DNA reads TGTGCCAGCAGCTTTACAGGGGGCGGCCGTGCAGGGTACACCTTC.

This rearrangement joins TRBV6-5 to TRBJ1-6; no clear D. The CDR3 extends over 16 amino acids. Germline CDR1 and CDR2: MNHEY and SVGAGI. The V end was cut by 2 bases, the J end by 1 base, with 9 bases between. The CDR3 DNA follows: TGTGCCAGCAGTTACGTGGCAAATTCCTATAATTCACCCCTCCACTTT. Amino acids: CASSYVANSYNSPLHF.

This rearrangement joins TRBV7-3 to TRBJ2-1, with a weak D call TRBD1 (6 bases). The ends were cut back, 3 bases at V and 2 bases at J, with 11 bases in the middle. The length of the CDR3 is 15 residues. Per germline, CDR1 SGHTA and CDR2 FQGTGA. CDR3 region: CASSFGGGPYNEQFF. The CDR3 nucleotides read TGTGCCAGCAGCTTTGGTGGGGGCCCCTACAATGAGCAGTTCTTC.

This clone was picked up a small number of times. This sample includes further DNA sequences coding for the same CDR3. V and J are TRBV18 and TRBJ1-2, with 8 bases lining up with TRBD1. The CDR3 has 13 amino acids. The germline gives CDR1 KGHSH, CDR2 LQKENI. Trimming cost V 6 bases and J 6 bases; bases outside gene matches: 6. The CDR3 spells CASSPDRENGYTF. DNA of the CDR3: TGTGCCAGCTCGCCGGACAGGGAGAATGGCTACACCTTC. Full variable domain (remainder filled in from reference TRBV18 and TRBJ1-2): NAGVMQNPRHLVRRRGQEARLRCSPMKGHSHVYWYRQLPEEGLKFMVYLQKENIIDESGMPKERFSAEFPKEGPSILRIQQVVRGDSAAYFCASSPDRENGYTFGSGTRLTVV.

The gene calls are TRBV6-4 and TRBJ1-3, with D possibly matching TRBD1 (6 bases). V lost 3 bases to trimming and J lost 1 base, with 10 bases between them. Germline V gene lookup returns CDR1 MRHNA and CDR2 SNTAGT. This CDR3 is 15 amino acids long. In DNA, the CDR3 is TGTGCCAGCAGTGAGGTGACAGGTTCTGGAAACACCATATATTTT. Encoded protein: CASSEVTGSGNTIYF.

V is TRBV7-8 and J is TRBJ1-2, with 10 bases matching TRBD1. Germline V gives CDR1 SGHVS, CDR2 FQNEAQ. The J segment lost 2 bases and the V segment lost 2 bases, leaving 5 bases of the junction unmatched. The CDR3 spans 16 residues. This chain's CDR3 is CASSLLRQGANYGYTF. CDR3 nucleotide sequence: TGTGCCAGCAGCTTATTAAGACAGGGGGCAAACTATGGCTACACCTTC.

The V gene is TRBV5-1, the J gene TRBJ2-1; D is perhaps TRBD2 (7 bases). The V gene lost 0 bases and the J gene lost 9 bases, with 16 bases spanning the gap. The length of the CDR3 is 15 residues. CDR1 SGHRS and CDR2 YFSETQ come from the germline V gene. The CDR3 region is CASSLAWGRGSEQFF. DNA of the CDR3: TGCGCCAGCAGCTTGGCCTGGGGGCGCGGGAGTGAGCAGTTCTTC.

The chain joins TRBV6-5 to TRBJ2-7; 7 bases map to TRBD1. Trimming removed 8 bases from V and 3 bases from J; junction bases left unmatched: 4. In germline, CDR1 is MNHEY, CDR2 SVGAGI. The CDR3 has 12 amino acids. The CDR3 DNA follows: TGTGCCAGCTGGGACAGAGGCTACGAGCAGTACTTC. It is translated as CASWDRGYEQYF.

This clone was counted a single time. This rearrangement joins TRBV7-2 to TRBJ1-4; D might be TRBD1 (5 bases). The germline CDR1 and CDR2 sequences are SGHTA and FQGNSA. Trimming cost V 5 bases and J 4 bases, with 14 bases left between them. CDR3 size: 15 residues. The CDR3 spells CASSQTGGINEKLFF. The DNA of the CDR3 is TGTGCCAGCAGCCAGACGGGGGGGATTAATGAAAAACTGTTTTTT.

The chain recombines TRBV2 with TRBJ2-1; TRBD2 matches 11 bases. Germline-derived CDR1 and CDR2 are SNHLY and FYNNEI. The CDR3 sequence is 15 residues long. V lost 6 bases, J lost 4 bases, and 5 bases stayed unmatched. The CDR3 region is CASSLSGGAYNEQFF. CDR3 coding DNA: TGTGCCAGCAGCCTTAGCGGGGGGGCGTACAATGAGCAGTTCTTC.

This chain connects TRBV20-1 to TRBJ2-5; D perhaps matches TRBD1 (6 bases). The V end was cut by 3 bases, the J end by 3 bases, with 14 bases between. This CDR3 spans 14 amino acids. The germline CDR1 and CDR2 sequences are DFQATT and SNEGSKA (reference sequence). The CDR3 sequence: CSASSLRGKETQYF. The CDR3 DNA sequence: TGCAGTGCTAGTAGTTTAAGGGGGAAAGAGACCCAGTACTTC.

V usage is TRBV4-1 and J usage is TRBJ1-2, with 8 bases identical to TRBD1. V lost 3 bases and J lost 4; bases outside the gene matches: 7. Looked up from germline, CDR1 is MGHRA and CDR2 is YSYEKL. The CDR3 has 15 residues. CDR3 region: CASSHPPGGFYGYTF. CDR3 in DNA: TGCGCCAGCAGCCATCCCCCAGGGGGCTTCTATGGCTACACCTTC.